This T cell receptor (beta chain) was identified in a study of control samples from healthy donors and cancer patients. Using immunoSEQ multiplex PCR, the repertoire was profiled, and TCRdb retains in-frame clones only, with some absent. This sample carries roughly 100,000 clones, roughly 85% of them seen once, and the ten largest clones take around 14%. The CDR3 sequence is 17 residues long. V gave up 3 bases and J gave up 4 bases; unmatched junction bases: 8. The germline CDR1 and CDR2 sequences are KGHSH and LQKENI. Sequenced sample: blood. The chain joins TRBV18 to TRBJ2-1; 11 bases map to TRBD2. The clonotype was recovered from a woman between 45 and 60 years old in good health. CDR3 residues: CASSPLRSSGGYNEQFF. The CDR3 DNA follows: TGTGCCAGCTCACCCCTTCGCTCTAGCGGGGGGTACAATGAGCAGTTCTTC.